A selection of T cell receptor beta chains follows, all from one sample in a study of blood T cell repertoires in COVID-19. The data were produced by immunoSEQ multiplex PCR, yet TCRdb's version contains in-frame clones alone and is incomplete. The data show about 100,000 clones, roughly nine tenths seen once. The specimen was peripheral blood. The source is a woman at least 80 years old with acute or convalescent COVID-19. CDR3s include the opening cysteine and the closing phenylalanine or tryptophan. D genes are given only for firm matches. Size is omitted from some rows. Given values are once, few, many or a class for expanded clones.

>TRBJ2-3|TRBV18|.|.|15
TGTGCCAGCTCGAGACCGGGAGACCTCCCAGATACGCAGTATTTT
CASSRPGDLPDTQYF
>TRBJ2-3|TRBV5-4|.|.|15
TGTGCCAGCAGCCCGGGGACACGCAGCACAGATACGCAGTATTTT
CASSPGTRSTDTQYF
>TRBJ2-7|TRBV10-1|TRBD1|.|14
TGCGCCAGCAGTGTCGGGACAGGGAAATACGAGCAGTACTTC
CASSVGTGKYEQYF
>TRBJ2-7|TRBV15|TRBD2|few|15
TGTGCCACCAGCAGAGAGGGGACTAGCTCCTACGAGCAGTACTTC
CATSREGTSSYEQYF
>TRBJ2-7|TRBV7-8|TRBD1|.|18
TGTGCCAGCAGCTTAGAAGGAGGGACAGGGTGGTTCACCTACGAGCAGTACTTC
CASSLEGGTGWFTYEQYF
>TRBJ2-7|TRBV7-6|.|.|13
TGTGCCAGCAGCACCTATCGGGGCTACGAGCAGTACTTC
CASSTYRGYEQYF
>TRBJ2-6|TRBV5-1|.|once|14
TGCGCCAGCAGCTTCGGGTCTGGGGCCAACGTCCTGACTTTC
CASSFGSGANVLTF
>TRBJ1-2|TRBV6-2/TRBV6-3|TRBD1|.|14
TGTGCCAGCAGTTTTGGACAGGGCCCCTCTGGCTACACCTTC
CASSFGQGPSGYTF
>TRBJ1-1|TRBV4-1|TRBD1|.|16
TGCGCCAGCAGCTCCCGACAGGGGTGGTATGACACTGAAGCTTTCTTT
CASSSRQGWYDTEAFF
>TRBJ1-5|TRBV7-9|.|.|13
TGTGCCAGCAGCTTAGGACAGAATCAGCCCCAGCATTTT
CASSLGQNQPQHF
>TRBJ2-3|TRBV5-1|TRBD2|.|15
TGCGCCAGCAGCTCCCCTAGCGGGGGCTCAGATACGCAGTATTTT
CASSSPSGGSDTQYF
>TRBJ1-1|TRBV28|.|.|12
TGTGCCAGCAGTCCCCCGACTGCTGAAGCTTTCTTT
CASSPPTAEAFF
>TRBJ2-2|TRBV28|.|.|16
TGTGCCAGCGGCGTGGGAGACGGTGTTGGGGTCGGGGAGCTGTTTTTT
CASGVGDGVGVGELFF
>TRBJ2-3|TRBV7-2|.|.|14
TGTGCCAGCAGCTCGTTCGGGTGGGCAGATACGCAGTATTTT
CASSSFGWADTQYF
>TRBJ2-5|TRBV5-6|TRBD1|.|15
TGTGCCAGCAGCGGGGACAGGGGGCGCCAGGAGACCCAGTACTTC
CASSGDRGRQETQYF
>TRBJ2-2|TRBV6-4|TRBD2|.|14
TGTGCCAGCAGTGAGCAGGGAGGGACCGGGGAGCTGTTTTTT
CASSEQGGTGELFF
>TRBJ2-7|TRBV19|.|.|13
TGTGCCAGTAGTAGTCGCGGGGGCGACGAGCAGTACTTC
CASSSRGGDEQYF
>TRBJ2-3|TRBV9|TRBD1|.|15
TGTGCCAGCAGCGCATGGGACAGGGGCACAGATACGCAGTATTTT
CASSAWDRGTDTQYF
>TRBJ1-5|TRBV7-7|.|.|15
TGTGCCAGCAGCTACACCCCTCTTTTCAATCAGCCCCAGCATTTT
CASSYTPLFNQPQHF
>TRBJ2-2|TRBV9|TRBD1|.|17
TGTGCCAGCAGCGTAGCTTCAGGGACAGGGTTGCCCGGGGAGCTGTTTTTT
CASSVASGTGLPGELFF
>TRBJ1-6|TRBV5-1|.|.|15
TGCGCCAGCAGCTTGGAAGGGGCCAATAATTCACCCCTCCACTTT
CASSLEGANNSPLHF
>TRBJ1-6|TRBV12-3/TRBV12-4|.|.|12
TGTGCCAGCAGTTTAGACTTGTCACCCCTCCACTTT
CASSLDLSPLHF
>TRBJ1-2|TRBV11-2|.|.|13
TGTGCCAGCAGCTTAGATACAGGGTATGGCTACACCTTC
CASSLDTGYGYTF
>TRBJ2-7|TRBV2|TRBD2|.|13
TGTGCCGCTGGGCAGGGAGGGGACTACGAGCAGTACTTC
CAAGQGGDYEQYF
>TRBJ1-1|TRBV2|.|.|12
TGTGCCAGCAGTGAAAGGGAGACTGAAGCTTTCTTT
CASSERETEAFF
>TRBJ2-3|TRBV6-4|.|.|14
TGTGCCAGCAGTGACCAAAACAGTCCTGATACGCAGTATTTT
CASSDQNSPDTQYF
>TRBJ1-2|TRBV5-1|.|.|14
TGCGCCAGCAGCAAGATTCACATGTTTCTTGGCTACACCTTC
CASSKIHMFLGYTF
>TRBJ1-4|TRBV6-2/TRBV6-3|TRBD1|once|18
TGTGCCAGCAGTCTACCCTCCGGGACAGGGGGATCCCCGGCAAAACTGTTTTTT
CASSLPSGTGGSPAKLFF
>TRBJ2-7|TRBV27|TRBD1|once|13
TGTGCCAGCAGACCGACAGGGGCCTACGAGCAGTACTTC
CASRPTGAYEQYF
>TRBJ1-1|TRBV5-1|TRBD1|.|14
TGCGCCAGCAGACGGACAGGGGATAACACTGAAGCTTTCTTT
CASRRTGDNTEAFF
>TRBJ2-7|TRBV27|TRBD2|.|15
TGTGCCAGCAGTTTTACACCGGGACTAGGTGGCGAGCAGTACTTC
CASSFTPGLGGEQYF
>TRBJ2-2|TRBV30|.|.|17
TGTGCCTGGAGTGTCTGGCAAAATCTAGCACCGGCCGGGGAGCTGTTTTTT
CAWSVWQNLAPAGELFF
>TRBJ1-1|TRBV2|TRBD1|.|16
TGTGCCAGCAGTGAACAGGCACAGGGGGGCGTCACTGAAGCTTTCTTT
CASSEQAQGGVTEAFF
>TRBJ1-5|TRBV5-1|TRBD1|.|14
TGCGCCAGCAGCCTAGGACAGGGGACTGAGCCCCAGCATTTT
CASSLGQGTEPQHF
>TRBJ2-2|TRBV10-1|.|.|14
TGCGCCAGCAGTGCTTTACGGGTCACCGGGGAGCTGTTTTTT
CASSALRVTGELFF
>TRBJ2-7|TRBV5-1|.|.|12
TGCGCCAGCAGTTCCAGCTCCTACGAGCAGTACTTC
CASSSSSYEQYF
>TRBJ1-5|TRBV21-1|.|few|17
TGTGCCAGCAGCAAAGTCGATGACAGGGGAAGGAGTCAGCCCCAGCATTTT
CASSKVDDRGRSQPQHF
>TRBJ2-1|TRBV29-1|.|.|15
TGCAGCGTTGAAGCGGTTGTGAGCTCCTACAATGAGCAGTTCTTC
CSVEAVVSSYNEQFF
>TRBJ2-3|TRBV1|.|.|15
TGCACCAGCTATGAACGGGGGGCCCGTGAAGATACGCAGTATTTT
CTSYERGAREDTQYF
>TRBJ2-7|TRBV7-6|TRBD1|.|14
TGTGCCAGCAGCACCGGGACAGGGGGCTACGAGCAGTACTTC
CASSTGTGGYEQYF
>TRBJ1-3|TRBV7-9|TRBD1|.|16
TGTGCCAGCAGCTTAGTAGGGGACAGCTCTGGAAACACCATATATTTT
CASSLVGDSSGNTIYF
>TRBJ2-1|TRBV6-1|TRBD2|.|16
TGTGCCAGCAGTGAAGTTCCTAGCGGGGGTCAAAATGAGCAGTTCTTC
CASSEVPSGGQNEQFF
>TRBJ1-6|TRBV27|.|.|15
TGTGCCAGCAGTCAATCACACGGGGGGTGGCCACCCCTCCACTTT
CASSQSHGGWPPLHF
>TRBJ2-5|TRBV5-1|.|.|14
TGCGCCAGCAGCTTGGCGGGTCGCCAAGAGACCCAGTACTTC
CASSLAGRQETQYF
>TRBJ2-7|TRBV9|TRBD1|once|15
TGTGCCAGCAGCGTAGATGGGACAGGGACCTACGAGCAGTACTTC
CASSVDGTGTYEQYF
>TRBJ1-6|TRBV7-3|.|.|15
TGTGCCAGCAGCTTAAGGCCCGCAGAAAATTCACCCCTCCACTTT
CASSLRPAENSPLHF
>TRBJ2-1|TRBV6-5|.|.|16
TGTGCCAGCAGTTACTCGTTCCGGGGAGCCTACAATGAGCAGTTCTTC
CASSYSFRGAYNEQFF
>TRBJ2-1|TRBV9|TRBD2|.|19
TGTGCCAGCAGCGTAGAGGGACTAGCGGGGGCGAGCTCCTACAATGAGCAGTTCTTC
CASSVEGLAGASSYNEQFF
>TRBJ1-4|TRBV28|.|.|15
TGTGCCAGCAGTCCTAGTTGGATGGGTGGCGAAAAACTGTTTTTT
CASSPSWMGGEKLFF
>TRBJ1-1|TRBV12-3/TRBV12-4|TRBD1|once|13
TGTGCCAGCAGCCAGGGGGCGAACACTGAAGCTTTCTTT
CASSQGANTEAFF
>TRBJ2-5|TRBV9|.|.|13
TGTGCCAGCAGCGGGGGACTTCAAGAGACCCAGTACTTC
CASSGGLQETQYF
>TRBJ1-3|TRBV28|TRBD1|.|14
TGTGCCAGCAGGGACAGGGCCTCTGGAAACACCATATATTTT
CASRDRASGNTIYF